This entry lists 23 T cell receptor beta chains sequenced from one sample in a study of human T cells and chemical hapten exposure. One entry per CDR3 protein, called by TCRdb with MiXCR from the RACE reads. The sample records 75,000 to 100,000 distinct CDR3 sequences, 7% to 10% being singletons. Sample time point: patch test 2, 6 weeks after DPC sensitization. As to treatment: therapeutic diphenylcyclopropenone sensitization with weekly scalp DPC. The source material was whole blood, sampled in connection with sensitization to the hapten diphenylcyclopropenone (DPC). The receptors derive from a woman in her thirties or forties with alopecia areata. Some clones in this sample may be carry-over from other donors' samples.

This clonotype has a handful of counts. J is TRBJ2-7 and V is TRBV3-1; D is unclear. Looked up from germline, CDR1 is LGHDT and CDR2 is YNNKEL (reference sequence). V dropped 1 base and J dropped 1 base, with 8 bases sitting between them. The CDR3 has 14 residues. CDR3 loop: CASSQADGSYEQYF. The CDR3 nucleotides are TGTGCCAGCAGCCAAGCCGACGGTTCCTACGAGCAGTACTTC.

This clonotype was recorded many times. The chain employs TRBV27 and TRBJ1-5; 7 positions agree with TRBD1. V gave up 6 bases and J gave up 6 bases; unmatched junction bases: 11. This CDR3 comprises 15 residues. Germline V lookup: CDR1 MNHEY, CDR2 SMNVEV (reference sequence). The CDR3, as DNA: TGTGCCAGCAGAACACAGGGGACGGTTAGTCAGCCCCAGCATTTT. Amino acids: CASRTQGTVSQPQHF.

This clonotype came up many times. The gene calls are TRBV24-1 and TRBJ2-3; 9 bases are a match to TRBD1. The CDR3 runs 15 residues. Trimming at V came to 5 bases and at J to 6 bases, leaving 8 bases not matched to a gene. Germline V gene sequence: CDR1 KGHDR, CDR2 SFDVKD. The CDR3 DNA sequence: TGTGCCACCAGTGTACAGGGGGCCCGCGGTGATACGCAGTATTTT. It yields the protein CATSVQGARGDTQYF.

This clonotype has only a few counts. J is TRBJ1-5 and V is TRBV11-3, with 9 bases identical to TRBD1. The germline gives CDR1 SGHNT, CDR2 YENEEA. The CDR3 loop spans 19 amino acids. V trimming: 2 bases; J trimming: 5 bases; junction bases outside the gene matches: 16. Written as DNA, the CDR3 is TGTGCCAGCAGCTTAACCGGGACAGGGTCTCCATATAGTGATCAGCCCCAGCATTTT. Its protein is CASSLTGTGSPYSDQPQHF.

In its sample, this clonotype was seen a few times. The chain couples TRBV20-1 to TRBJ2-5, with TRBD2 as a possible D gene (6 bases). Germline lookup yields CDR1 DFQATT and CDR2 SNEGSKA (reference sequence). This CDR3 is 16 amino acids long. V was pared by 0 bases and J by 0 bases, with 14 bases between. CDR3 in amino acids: CSARDTFLANQETQYF. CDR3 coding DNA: TGCAGTGCTAGAGATACCTTTCTAGCGAACCAAGAGACCCAGTACTTC.

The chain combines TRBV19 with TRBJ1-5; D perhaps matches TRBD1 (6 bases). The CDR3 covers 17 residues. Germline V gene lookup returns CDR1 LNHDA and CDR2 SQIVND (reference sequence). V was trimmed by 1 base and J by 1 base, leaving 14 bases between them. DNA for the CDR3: TGTGCCAGTAGTATAGGCCGGGGACAAACCAGCAATCAGCCCCAGCATTTT. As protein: CASSIGRGQTSNQPQHF.

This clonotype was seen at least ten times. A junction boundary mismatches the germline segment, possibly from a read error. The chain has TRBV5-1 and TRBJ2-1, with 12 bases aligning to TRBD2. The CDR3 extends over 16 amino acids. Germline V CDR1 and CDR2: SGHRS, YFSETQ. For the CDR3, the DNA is TGCGCCAGCACCTTGATAGGACTAGCGGGAATTAATGAGCAGTTCTTC. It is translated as CASTLIGLAGINEQFF. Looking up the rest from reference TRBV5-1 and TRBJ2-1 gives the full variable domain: KAGVTQTPRYLIKTRGQQVTLSCSPISGHRSVSWYQQTPGQGLQFLFEYFSETQRNKGNFPGRFSGRQFSNSRSEMNVSTLELGDSALYLCASTLIGLAGINEQFFGPGTRLTVL.

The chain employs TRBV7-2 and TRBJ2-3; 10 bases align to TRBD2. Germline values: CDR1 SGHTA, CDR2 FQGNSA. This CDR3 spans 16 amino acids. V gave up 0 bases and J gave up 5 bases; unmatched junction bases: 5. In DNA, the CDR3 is TGTGCCAGCAGCTTAGCGCTGAGCGGGAGGGGAGATACGCAGTATTTT. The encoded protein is CASSLALSGRGDTQYF.

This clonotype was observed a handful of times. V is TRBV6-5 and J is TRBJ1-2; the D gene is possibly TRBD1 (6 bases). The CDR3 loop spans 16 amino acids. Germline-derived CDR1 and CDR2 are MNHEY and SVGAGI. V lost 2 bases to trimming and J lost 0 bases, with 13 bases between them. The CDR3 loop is CASSYLRDTANYGYTF. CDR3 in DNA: TGTGCCAGCAGTTACCTCCGGGACACTGCTAACTATGGCTACACCTTC.

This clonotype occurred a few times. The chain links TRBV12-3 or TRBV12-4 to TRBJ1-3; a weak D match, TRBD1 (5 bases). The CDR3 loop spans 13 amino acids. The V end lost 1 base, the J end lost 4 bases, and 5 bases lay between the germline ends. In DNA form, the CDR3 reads TGTGCCAGCAGTTTAGACAGGGGAAACACCATATATTTT. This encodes CASSLDRGNTIYF.

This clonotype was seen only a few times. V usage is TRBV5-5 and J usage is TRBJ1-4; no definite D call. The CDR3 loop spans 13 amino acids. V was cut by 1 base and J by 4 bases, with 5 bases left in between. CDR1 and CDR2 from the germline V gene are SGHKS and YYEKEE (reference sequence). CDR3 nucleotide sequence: TGTGCCAGCAGCTTGCGGGATAATGAAAAACTGTTTTTT. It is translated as CASSLRDNEKLFF.

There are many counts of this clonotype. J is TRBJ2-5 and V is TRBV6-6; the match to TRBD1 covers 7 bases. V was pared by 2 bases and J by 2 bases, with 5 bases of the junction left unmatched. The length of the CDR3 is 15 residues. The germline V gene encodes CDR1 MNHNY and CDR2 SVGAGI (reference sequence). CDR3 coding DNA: TGTGCCAGCAGTTACCATGGACAGGTTCAAGAGACCCAGTACTTC. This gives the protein CASSYHGQVQETQYF.

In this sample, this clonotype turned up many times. The CDR3 DNA reads TGTGCCAGCAGCCAGCGGGATGAAAAACTGTTTTTT. Translating it yields CASSQRDEKLFF. The chain joins TRBV3-1 to TRBJ1-4; no definite D call. The CDR3 has 12 residues. The V gene's germline CDR1 is LGHDT and CDR2 YNNKEL (reference sequence). V dropped 3 bases and J dropped 6 bases, with 5 bases sitting between them. The full variable domain, its missing parts supplied by reference TRBV3-1 and TRBJ1-4, is DTAVSQTPKYLVTQMGNDKSIKCEQNLGHDTMYWYKQDSKKFLKIMFSYNNKELIINETVPNRFSPKSPDKAHLNLHINSLELGDSAVYFCASSQRDEKLFFGSGTQLSVL.

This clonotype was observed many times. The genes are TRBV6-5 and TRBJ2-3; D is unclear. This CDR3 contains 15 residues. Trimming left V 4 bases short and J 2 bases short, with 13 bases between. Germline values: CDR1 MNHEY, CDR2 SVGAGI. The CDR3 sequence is CASSSTERVTDTQYF. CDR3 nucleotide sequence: TGTGCCAGCAGTTCGACTGAGAGAGTCACAGATACGCAGTATTTT.

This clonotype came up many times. The CDR3 sequence is CASSPQGVGETQYF. CDR3 nucleotide sequence: TGTGCCAGCAGCCCTCAGGGAGTCGGGGAGACCCAGTACTTC. The J gene is TRBJ2-5, the V gene TRBV11-1; tentatively, D is TRBD1 or TRBD2 (5 bases each). V dropped 5 bases and J dropped 5 bases, with 15 bases sitting between them. The V gene's germline CDR1 is SGHAT and CDR2 FQDESV (reference sequence). The CDR3 consists of 14 residues.

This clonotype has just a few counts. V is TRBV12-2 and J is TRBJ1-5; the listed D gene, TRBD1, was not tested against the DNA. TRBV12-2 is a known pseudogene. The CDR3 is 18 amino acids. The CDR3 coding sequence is TGTGCAAGTCGCTTAGAGAGGGACAGGGGACGGCCCAATCAGCCCCAGCATTTT. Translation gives CASRLERDRGRPNQPQHF.

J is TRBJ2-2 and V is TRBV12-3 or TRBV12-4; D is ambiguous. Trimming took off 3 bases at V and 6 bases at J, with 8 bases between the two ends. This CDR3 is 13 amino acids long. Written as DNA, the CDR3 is TGTGCCAGCAGTTTTTCCGAGGCCGGGGAGCTGTTTTTT. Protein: CASSFSEAGELFF.

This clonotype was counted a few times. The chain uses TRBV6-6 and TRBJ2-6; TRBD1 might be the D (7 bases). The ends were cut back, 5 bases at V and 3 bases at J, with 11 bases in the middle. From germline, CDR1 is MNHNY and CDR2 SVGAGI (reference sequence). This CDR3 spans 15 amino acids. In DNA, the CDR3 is TGTGCCAGCAGTAGCAGGGGGGTTGGGGCCAACGTCCTGACTTTC. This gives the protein CASSSRGVGANVLTF.

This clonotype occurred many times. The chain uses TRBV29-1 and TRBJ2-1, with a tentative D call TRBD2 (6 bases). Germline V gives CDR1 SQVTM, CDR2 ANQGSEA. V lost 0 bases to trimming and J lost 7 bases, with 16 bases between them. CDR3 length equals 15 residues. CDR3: CSVEDPGEAGNEQFF. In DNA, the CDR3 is TGCAGCGTTGAAGATCCGGGGGAGGCGGGTAATGAGCAGTTCTTC.

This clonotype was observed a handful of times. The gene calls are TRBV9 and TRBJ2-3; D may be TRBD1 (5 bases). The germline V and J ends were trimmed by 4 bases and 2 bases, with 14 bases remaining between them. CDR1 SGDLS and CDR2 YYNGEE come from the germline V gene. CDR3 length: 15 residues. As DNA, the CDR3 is TGTGCCAGCAGCCCCCTAGGGGTTGCCACAGATACGCAGTATTTT. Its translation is CASSPLGVATDTQYF.

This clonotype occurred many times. This chain's CDR3 is CASSPEQGLDYGYTF. The DNA of the CDR3 is TGTGCCAGCAGCCCCGAGCAGGGGCTTGACTATGGCTACACCTTC. The chain is built from TRBV5-6 and TRBJ1-2; D is possibly TRBD1 (6 bases). Trimming pared 4 bases from V and 3 bases from J, leaving 16 bases between. CDR3 length equals 15 residues. CDR1 SGHDT and CDR2 YYEEEE come from the germline V gene.

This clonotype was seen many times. The CDR3 DNA follows: TGTGCCAGCAACCAGGGATCCCTTTACAATGAGCAGTTCTTC. This encodes CASNQGSLYNEQFF. The chain recombines TRBV12-3 or TRBV12-4 with TRBJ2-1; tentatively, D is TRBD1 (5 bases). The CDR3 loop spans 14 amino acids. Trimming removed 7 bases from V and 4 bases from J, with 14 bases in between.

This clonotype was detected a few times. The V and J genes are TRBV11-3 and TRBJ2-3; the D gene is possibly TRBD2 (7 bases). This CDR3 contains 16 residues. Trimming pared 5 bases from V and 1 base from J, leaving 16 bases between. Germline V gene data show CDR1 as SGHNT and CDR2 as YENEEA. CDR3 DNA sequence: TGTGCCAGCAGCCGGGGGCTAGCGGACCGCACAGATACGCAGTATTTT. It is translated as CASSRGLADRTDTQYF. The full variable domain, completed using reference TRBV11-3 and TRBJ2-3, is EAGVVQSPRYKIIEKKQPVAFWCNPISGHNTLYWYLQNLGQGPELLIRYENEEAVDDSQLPKDRFSAERLKGVDSTLKIQPAELGDSAVYLCASSRGLADRTDTQYFGPGTRLTVL.